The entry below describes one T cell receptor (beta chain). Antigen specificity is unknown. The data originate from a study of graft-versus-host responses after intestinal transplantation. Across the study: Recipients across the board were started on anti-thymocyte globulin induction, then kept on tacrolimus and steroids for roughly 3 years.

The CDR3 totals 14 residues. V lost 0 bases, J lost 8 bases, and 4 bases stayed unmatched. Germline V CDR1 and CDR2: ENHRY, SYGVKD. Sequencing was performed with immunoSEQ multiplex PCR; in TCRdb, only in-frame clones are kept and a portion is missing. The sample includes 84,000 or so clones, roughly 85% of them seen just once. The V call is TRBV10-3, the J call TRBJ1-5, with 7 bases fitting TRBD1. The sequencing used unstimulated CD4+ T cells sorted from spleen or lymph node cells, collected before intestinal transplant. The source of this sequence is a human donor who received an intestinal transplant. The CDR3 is CAISESGGSEPQHF. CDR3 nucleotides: TGTGCCATCAGTGAGTCAGGGGGCAGCGAGCCCCAGCATTTT.